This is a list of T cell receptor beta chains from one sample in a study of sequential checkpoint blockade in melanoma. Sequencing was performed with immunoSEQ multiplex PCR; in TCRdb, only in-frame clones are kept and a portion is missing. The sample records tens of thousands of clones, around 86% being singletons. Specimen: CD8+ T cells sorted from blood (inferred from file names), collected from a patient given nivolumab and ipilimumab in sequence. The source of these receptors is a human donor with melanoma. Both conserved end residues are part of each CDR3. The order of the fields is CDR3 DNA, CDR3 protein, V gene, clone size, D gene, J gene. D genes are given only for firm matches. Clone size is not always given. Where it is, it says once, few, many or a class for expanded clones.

CDR3 DNA: TGCGCCAGCAGCTGGGCCGGGACTAGCGGGTACGAGCAGTACTTC; CDR3 protein: CASSWAGTSGYEQYF; V gene: TRBV27; clone size: .; D gene: TRBD2; J gene: TRBJ2-7
CDR3 DNA: TGCGCCAGCAGCGCGGGAGGCACAGATACGCAGTATTTT; CDR3 protein: CASSAGGTDTQYF; V gene: TRBV5-1; clone size: few; D gene: TRBD2; J gene: TRBJ2-3
CDR3 DNA: TGTGCCAGCAGAGGGGTAGATACGCAGTATTTT; CDR3 protein: CASRGVDTQYF; V gene: TRBV27; clone size: .; D gene: .; J gene: TRBJ2-3
CDR3 DNA: TGTGCCAGCAGTCTTATGACAGGGAACACTGAAGCTTTCTTT; CDR3 protein: CASSLMTGNTEAFF; V gene: TRBV27; clone size: .; D gene: .; J gene: TRBJ1-1
CDR3 DNA: TGTGCCAGCAGCGGACAAGGCTCTGGAAACACCATATATTTT; CDR3 protein: CASSGQGSGNTIYF; V gene: TRBV9; clone size: .; D gene: .; J gene: TRBJ1-3
CDR3 DNA: TGTGCCAGCAGTTCTTCCCCCACAGGGGGCTGGGGCTACACTTTC; CDR3 protein: CASSSSPTGGWGYTF; V gene: TRBV27; clone size: .; D gene: TRBD1; J gene: TRBJ1-2
CDR3 DNA: TGTGCCACCGGACAGGGGGCGCATTTTGGCTACACCTTC; CDR3 protein: CATGQGAHFGYTF; V gene: TRBV5-4; clone size: .; D gene: TRBD1; J gene: TRBJ1-2
CDR3 DNA: TGTGCCAGCAGCTTGATTCGGTACGAGCAGTACTTC; CDR3 protein: CASSLIRYEQYF; V gene: TRBV13; clone size: .; D gene: .; J gene: TRBJ2-7
CDR3 DNA: TGTGCCAGTAGTGCGACAGTACAAGAGACCCAGTACTTC; CDR3 protein: CASSATVQETQYF; V gene: TRBV19; clone size: .; D gene: .; J gene: TRBJ2-5
CDR3 DNA: TGTGCCAGCAGTTACCAGGATCTCTATGAGCAGTTCTTC; CDR3 protein: CASSYQDLYEQFF; V gene: TRBV27; clone size: .; D gene: .; J gene: TRBJ2-1
CDR3 DNA: TGTGCCAGCAGTCACGGACTAGCGGAGGACAATGAGCAGTTCTTC; CDR3 protein: CASSHGLAEDNEQFF; V gene: TRBV5-8; clone size: .; D gene: TRBD2; J gene: TRBJ2-1
CDR3 DNA: TGCGCCAGCAGCTTGGTTACCGGGGGCTCTGGAAACACCATATATTTT; CDR3 protein: CASSLVTGGSGNTIYF; V gene: TRBV5-1; clone size: .; D gene: .; J gene: TRBJ1-3
CDR3 DNA: TGTGCCAGCAGTTCGTGGACTAGCGGGAGTGATGAGCAGTTCTTC; CDR3 protein: CASSSWTSGSDEQFF; V gene: TRBV27; clone size: .; D gene: TRBD2; J gene: TRBJ2-1
CDR3 DNA: TGTGCCAGCAGCCCCGCCCAAGCTTACACTGAAGCTTTCTTT; CDR3 protein: CASSPAQAYTEAFF; V gene: TRBV7-9; clone size: .; D gene: .; J gene: TRBJ1-1
CDR3 DNA: TGTGCCAGCAGTTTATCGTCGGGAGTGGGTTACGAGCAGTACTTC; CDR3 protein: CASSLSSGVGYEQYF; V gene: TRBV27; clone size: .; D gene: .; J gene: TRBJ2-7
CDR3 DNA: TGTGCCAGCAGCGTAGGAGGGACAGGGAATCAGCCCCAGCATTTT; CDR3 protein: CASSVGGTGNQPQHF; V gene: TRBV9; clone size: .; D gene: TRBD1; J gene: TRBJ1-5
CDR3 DNA: TGTGCCAGCATGTTCTGGGGGGTTGGTACTGAAGCTTTCTTT; CDR3 protein: CASMFWGVGTEAFF; V gene: TRBV27; clone size: .; D gene: .; J gene: TRBJ1-1
CDR3 DNA: TGTGCCAGCAGCTCAGGACTAGCGGGATCCTACGAGCAGTACTTC; CDR3 protein: CASSSGLAGSYEQYF; V gene: TRBV7-9; clone size: few; D gene: TRBD2; J gene: TRBJ2-7
CDR3 DNA: TGTGCCAGCAGTATGACAAGGGGCCAGGGGTCTGAGCAGTACTTC; CDR3 protein: CASSMTRGQGSEQYF; V gene: TRBV27; clone size: .; D gene: .; J gene: TRBJ2-7
CDR3 DNA: TGTGCCACCGGCGGGAGCGGGGGAGGTTTCGAGACCCAGTACTTC; CDR3 protein: CATGGSGGGFETQYF; V gene: TRBV15; clone size: .; D gene: TRBD2; J gene: TRBJ2-5
CDR3 DNA: TGTGCCAGCTCACCATCAACGGACGGGGGGCGCGGCAATGAGCAGTTCTTC; CDR3 protein: CASSPSTDGGRGNEQFF; V gene: TRBV18; clone size: .; D gene: .; J gene: TRBJ2-1
CDR3 DNA: TGTGCCAGCAGTGAAGGCGACAGGGGTACCACAGATACGCAGTATTTT; CDR3 protein: CASSEGDRGTTDTQYF; V gene: TRBV25-1; clone size: .; D gene: TRBD1; J gene: TRBJ2-3
CDR3 DNA: TGTGCCAGTAGTATCAACAGGAACGTTGGCTACACCTTC; CDR3 protein: CASSINRNVGYTF; V gene: TRBV19; clone size: .; D gene: .; J gene: TRBJ1-2
CDR3 DNA: TGCGCCAGCAGCTTCGGGACATCCTCCTACGAGCAGTACTTC; CDR3 protein: CASSFGTSSYEQYF; V gene: TRBV5-1; clone size: .; D gene: .; J gene: TRBJ2-7
CDR3 DNA: TGTGCCAGCACGGCGAGGTCCTACGAGCAGTACTTC; CDR3 protein: CASTARSYEQYF; V gene: TRBV28; clone size: .; D gene: .; J gene: TRBJ2-7
CDR3 DNA: TGTGCCAGCAGCCAAGAAAGGACAGGCAATCAGCCCCAGCATTTT; CDR3 protein: CASSQERTGNQPQHF; V gene: TRBV4-2; clone size: .; D gene: .; J gene: TRBJ1-5
CDR3 DNA: TGTGCCAGCAGCTTTTATATAGTTTCCTACGAGCAGTACTTC; CDR3 protein: CASSFYIVSYEQYF; V gene: TRBV7-2; clone size: once; D gene: .; J gene: TRBJ2-7
CDR3 DNA: TGTGCCAGAAGTCACCTAGCTGACCCCGATACGCAGTATTTT; CDR3 protein: CARSHLADPDTQYF; V gene: TRBV5-3; clone size: .; D gene: .; J gene: TRBJ2-3
CDR3 DNA: TGTGCCAGCAGCCAAGGGGGTTTAGGTAGCGGGCATTCCTCTGGGGCCAACGTCCTGACTTTC; CDR3 protein: CASSQGGLGSGHSSGANVLTF; V gene: TRBV14; clone size: .; D gene: TRBD2; J gene: TRBJ2-6
CDR3 DNA: TGTGCCAGCAACCGACAGGGTAGCACAGATACGCAGTATTTT; CDR3 protein: CASNRQGSTDTQYF; V gene: TRBV9; clone size: once; D gene: TRBD1; J gene: TRBJ2-3
CDR3 DNA: TGTGCCAGCAGTCCACCGGGAGTCTTCCCCAATCAGCCCCAGCATTTT; CDR3 protein: CASSPPGVFPNQPQHF; V gene: TRBV27; clone size: .; D gene: .; J gene: TRBJ1-5
CDR3 DNA: TGTGCCAGTAGTATAGACAGTTACAATGAGCAGTTCTTC; CDR3 protein: CASSIDSYNEQFF; V gene: TRBV19; clone size: .; D gene: .; J gene: TRBJ2-1
CDR3 DNA: TGTGCCAGCAGCTTGAACTACCGTGAGCAGTTCTTC; CDR3 protein: CASSLNYREQFF; V gene: TRBV5-6; clone size: .; D gene: .; J gene: TRBJ2-1
CDR3 DNA: TGTGCCAGCAGTCTCAGACTAGCGGGCACCGGGGAGCTGTTTTTT; CDR3 protein: CASSLRLAGTGELFF; V gene: TRBV28; clone size: .; D gene: TRBD2; J gene: TRBJ2-2
CDR3 DNA: TGTGCCAGCAGCCCTACTAGCGGCCAAGAGACCCAGTACTTC; CDR3 protein: CASSPTSGQETQYF; V gene: TRBV9; clone size: .; D gene: TRBD2; J gene: TRBJ2-5
CDR3 DNA: TGTGCCGTCCGACTAGCGGGAGCCCCCGGGGAGCTGTTTTTT; CDR3 protein: CAVRLAGAPGELFF; V gene: TRBV27; clone size: .; D gene: TRBD2; J gene: TRBJ2-2